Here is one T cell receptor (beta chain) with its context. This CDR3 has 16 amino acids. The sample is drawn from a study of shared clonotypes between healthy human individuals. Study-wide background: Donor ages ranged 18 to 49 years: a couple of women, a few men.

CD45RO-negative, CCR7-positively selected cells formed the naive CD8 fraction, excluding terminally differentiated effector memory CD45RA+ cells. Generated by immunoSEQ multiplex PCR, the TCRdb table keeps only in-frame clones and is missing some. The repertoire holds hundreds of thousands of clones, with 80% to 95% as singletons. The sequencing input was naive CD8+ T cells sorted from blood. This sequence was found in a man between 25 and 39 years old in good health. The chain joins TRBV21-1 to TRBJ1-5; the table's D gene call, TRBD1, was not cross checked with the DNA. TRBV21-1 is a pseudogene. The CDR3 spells CASRTKVSGANQPQHF. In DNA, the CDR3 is TGTGCCAGCAGGACCAAGGTCTCAGGGGCAAATCAGCCCCAGCATTTT.